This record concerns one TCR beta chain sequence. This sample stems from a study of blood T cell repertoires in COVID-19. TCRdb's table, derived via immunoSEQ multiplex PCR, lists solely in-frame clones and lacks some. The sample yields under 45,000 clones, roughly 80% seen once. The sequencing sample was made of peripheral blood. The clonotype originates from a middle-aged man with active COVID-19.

Here the CDR3 reads CALTGTRDNEQFF. The CDR3 region has the DNA TGTGCCCTTACCGGGACTAGGGACAATGAGCAGTTCTTC. The rearrangement joins TRBV28 to TRBJ2-1; 8 bases fit TRBD2. J lost 5 bases, V lost 11 bases, and 8 bases had no gene match. CDR1 MDHEN and CDR2 SYDVKM come from the germline V gene. This CDR3 is built from 13 residues. The complete variable domain, with remaining parts taken from reference TRBV28 and TRBJ2-1, reads DVKVTQSSRYLVKRTGEKVFLECVQDMDHENMFWYRQDPGLGLRLIYFSYDVKMKEKGDIPEGYSVSREKKERFSLILESASTNQTSMYLCALTGTRDNEQFFGPGTRLTVL.